This TCR beta chain comes out of a study of early T cells in non-severe SARS-CoV-2 infection. Overall study context: The sequenced material was bulk RNA from unsorted whole blood, and its chains were unpaired. Study observations and caveats: Database matching using VDJdb favored anti-spike CD8 responses, with private and CD4 specificities left missing.

The protocol attached unique molecular identifiers to individual cDNA molecules. MiXCR, applied by TCRdb to the 5' RACE reads, yields one record per CDR3 protein. The sample carries roughly 100,000 distinct CDR3 sequences, about 15% recorded once. There are many counts of this clonotype. Its specificity is unknown. The sequenced sample was whole blood. The source is an adult who was a healthcare worker with PCR-confirmed SARS-CoV-2 infection or an uninfected control (not recorded which).

The CDR3 nucleotides are TGTGCCAGCAGCTTAGGTGACAGGGTAGGACAGCCCCAGCATTTT. It yields the protein CASSLGDRVGQPQHF. The rearrangement uses TRBV7-9 and TRBJ1-5; 7 positions match TRBD1. CDR3 size: 15 residues. V lost 1 base to trimming and J lost 7 bases; unmatched junction nucleotides: 7. Germline CDR1 and CDR2: SEHNR and FQNEAQ (reference sequence).